These 27 T cell receptor beta chains originate from one sample sequenced in a study of blood T cells in healthy people across ages. Primers used in a second PCR of roughly 6 to 11 cycles were a sample-barcoded 5' primer and a J-beta primer mix. TCRdb re-derived calls from the 5' RACE reads in MiXCR, one entry per CDR3 protein. The data contain about 650,000 distinct CDR3 sequences, 32% of them singletons. Sequencing input: blood. The receptors stem from a woman aged 80 or over in good health.

The chain couples TRBV5-1 to TRBJ2-2; possibly TRBD2 for D (5 bases). This CDR3 has 14 amino acids. Germline V gives CDR1 SGHRS, CDR2 YFSETQ. Deletions cut 5 bases from V and 2 bases from J, with 10 bases between. CDR3 nucleotide sequence: TGCGCCAGCAGGGCCGGGGTTAACACCGGGGAGCTGTTTTTT. It yields the protein CASRAGVNTGELFF.

This clonotype was found many times. J is TRBJ1-2 and V is TRBV2; TRBD1 might be the D (6 bases). Trimming took 6 bases from V and 4 from J, leaving 18 bases between them. The germline V gene has CDR1 SNHLY and CDR2 FYNNEI. The CDR3 extends over 15 amino acids. The CDR3 nucleotides read TGTGCCAGCAGCCTTACAGGGAGTACCTCCTATGGCTACACCTTC. Translating gives CASSLTGSTSYGYTF.

This clonotype was seen many times. The chain uses TRBV20-1 and TRBJ1-2; weak D call: TRBD1 (5 bases). Germline CDR1 DFQATT, CDR2 SNEGSKA (reference sequence). V shed 0 bases and J shed 4 bases, with 9 bases lying between them. The CDR3 has 13 amino acids. The CDR3 is CSAREGDLYGYTF. The CDR3 bases are TGCAGTGCTAGAGAGGGGGACCTCTATGGCTACACCTTC.

This clonotype was observed many times. The V gene is TRBV12-3 or TRBV12-4, the J gene TRBJ1-4; D is ambiguous. This CDR3 is built from 14 residues. The V end was cut by 3 bases, the J end by 6 bases, with 11 bases between. The CDR3 here is CASSFFGVDEKLFF. The CDR3 DNA reads TGTGCCAGCAGTTTTTTCGGGGTTGATGAAAAACTGTTTTTT.

In its sample, this clonotype was seen a few times. This sequence may be a read error, since a much larger clone differs from it by one base. The chain is built from TRBV9 and TRBJ2-5; perhaps TRBD2 as D (5 bases). This CDR3 contains 17 residues. V was cut by 0 bases and J by 7 bases, with 22 bases left in between. Germline-derived CDR1 and CDR2 are SGDLS and YYNGEE. CDR3 nucleotides: TGTGCCAGCAGCGTAGGGAGCGAGGGTTCGGTTTGGGGGACCCAGTACTTC. Translated, it gives CASSVGSEGSVWGTQYF. Full variable domain (remainder filled in from reference TRBV9 and TRBJ2-5): DSGVTQTPKHLITATGQRVTLRCSPRSGDLSVYWYQQSLDQGLQFLIQYYNGEERAKGNILERFSAQQFPDLHSELNLSSLELGDSALYFCASSVGSEGSVWGTQYFGPGTRLLVL.

The chain combines TRBV6-1 with TRBJ1-2; D gene unclear. Germline V gene sequence: CDR1 MNHNS, CDR2 SASEGT. There are 11 residues in the CDR3. With 1 base removed from V and 7 bases from J, the gap between germline ends came to 4 bases. This chain's CDR3 is CASSEVTGYTF. The CDR3 region has the DNA TGTGCCAGCAGTGAAGTAACTGGCTACACCTTC.

This clonotype was recorded a few times. The genes are TRBV28 and TRBJ1-1; no clear D gene. V was cut by 2 bases and J by 7 bases, with 11 bases left in between. Germline V gene data show CDR1 as MDHEN and CDR2 as SYDVKM. This CDR3 is built from 13 residues. The CDR3 DNA reads as TGTGCCAGCAGTTTAATGCACACGCTTGAAGCTTTCTTT. Translated, it gives CASSLMHTLEAFF.

This clonotype was found many times. The chain joins TRBV2 to TRBJ2-3; possible D gene TRBD2, 5 bases. The CDR3 has 14 residues. Per the germline V gene, CDR1 is SNHLY and CDR2 is FYNNEI. Deletions cut 7 bases from V and 0 bases from J, with 11 bases between. CDR3 DNA: TGTGCCAGCACGATGGGAGTTAGCACAGATACGCAGTATTTT. Its protein is CASTMGVSTDTQYF.

This clonotype occurred many times. The gene calls are TRBV10-3 and TRBJ2-4; D is ambiguous. This CDR3 is 16 amino acids long. The germline V gene has CDR1 ENHRY and CDR2 SYGVKD. Trimming took 2 bases from V and 4 from J, leaving 15 bases between them. The CDR3 here is CAISETLTELKNIQYF. The CDR3 bases are TGTGCCATCAGTGAGACCTTAACTGAACTGAAAAACATTCAGTACTTC.

This clonotype appeared many times. V gene TRBV20-1 combines with J gene TRBJ1-2; D not certain. V dropped 1 base and J dropped 8 bases, with 8 bases sitting between them. Per the germline V gene, CDR1 is DFQATT and CDR2 is SNEGSKA (reference sequence). The CDR3 is 11 residues long. The CDR3 loop reads CSARVTEGYTF. The DNA for the CDR3 is TGCAGTGCTAGAGTAACAGAAGGCTACACCTTC.

The table lists this clonotype with a few counts. V gene TRBV10-3 combines with J gene TRBJ1-3, with TRBD1 as a possible D gene (5 bases). Germline CDR1 is ENHRY and CDR2 is SYGVKD. CDR3 length equals 16 residues. Trimming cost V 8 bases and J 3 bases, with 20 bases left between them. The CDR3 DNA is TGTGCCATCGGTAGGGGAAGTGCTCTCGGTGGAAACACCATATATTTT. Amino acids: CAIGRGSALGGNTIYF.

This clonotype was seen many times. V gene TRBV11-2 combines with J gene TRBJ1-4; possibly TRBD1 for D (6 bases). Germline CDR1 SGHAT, CDR2 FQNNGV. The V gene lost 1 base and the J gene lost 7 bases, with 16 bases spanning the gap. The CDR3 loop spans 16 amino acids. CDR3 sequence (DNA): TGTGCCAGCAGCTTAGCCGTCGGGGGCCCGAGTGAAAAACTGTTTTTT. Translated: CASSLAVGGPSEKLFF.

This clonotype was seen at least ten times. J is TRBJ2-7 and V is TRBV18; D gene unclear. The germline V and J ends were trimmed by 2 bases and 5 bases, with 10 bases remaining between them. The CDR3 contains 13 residues. Germline-derived CDR1 and CDR2 are KGHSH and LQKENI. The CDR3 loop reads CASSPGITDEQYF. In DNA form, the CDR3 reads TGTGCCAGCTCACCAGGCATTACGGACGAGCAGTACTTC.

This clonotype has at least ten counts. The chain employs TRBV9 and TRBJ1-2, with unresolved D. CDR1 is SGDLS, CDR2 YYNGEE, per germline. V was trimmed by 0 bases and J by 2 bases, leaving 11 bases between them. The CDR3 is 15 amino acids. The CDR3: CASSVAVGTNYGYTF. The DNA for the CDR3 is TGTGCCAGCAGCGTAGCAGTTGGCACCAACTATGGCTACACCTTC.

This clonotype turned up a few times. The rearrangement joins TRBV2 to TRBJ1-6; TRBD1 aligns across 8 bases. Germline assignment: CDR1 SNHLY and CDR2 FYNNEI. Trimming cost V 6 bases and J 7 bases; bases outside gene matches: 5. This CDR3 comprises 14 residues. CDR3 DNA: TGTGCCAGCAGGCAGGACAGGGACAATTCACCCCTCCACTTT. The encoded protein is CASRQDRDNSPLHF.

This clonotype was observed at least ten times. The gene calls are TRBV20-1 and TRBJ2-3; the D gene is possibly TRBD1 (6 bases). V was clipped by 6 bases and J by 0 bases, with 13 bases between them. The germline V gene has CDR1 DFQATT and CDR2 SNEGSKA (reference sequence). The CDR3 length is 14 residues. This CDR3 is CSASKGVSTDTQYF. The CDR3 region has the DNA TGCAGTGCCTCAAAGGGGGTTAGCACAGATACGCAGTATTTT.

This clonotype was detected only a few times. The chain employs TRBV12-3 or TRBV12-4 and TRBJ2-7; a possible D gene is TRBD1 (6 bases). The V end lost 6 bases, the J end lost 3 bases, and 12 bases lay between the germline ends. This CDR3 has 13 amino acids. The CDR3 bases are TGTGCCAGCAGCCCCACACAGGGCTACGAGCAGTACTTC. Residues: CASSPTQGYEQYF.

The V and J genes are TRBV30 and TRBJ1-1, with D maybe TRBD1 (6 bases). Germline values: CDR1 GTSNPN, CDR2 SVGIG (reference sequence). Trimming shortened V by 4 bases and J by 5 bases, and 14 bases separated the two germline ends. There are 13 residues in the CDR3. The CDR3 nucleotides read TGTGCCTGGATGAGAACAGGGAGAACTGAAGCTTTCTTT. Its translation: CAWMRTGRTEAFF.

Many counts were recorded for this clonotype. The rearrangement uses TRBV18 and TRBJ2-3, with D uncertain. V was shortened by 8 bases and J by 1 base, with 16 bases between the two germline ends. This CDR3 is built from 15 residues. Germline V lookup: CDR1 KGHSH, CDR2 LQKENI. The chain's CDR3 is CASSTNQAGTDTQYF. The CDR3 DNA reads as TGTGCCAGCAGCACCAACCAGGCGGGCACAGATACGCAGTATTTT.

The rearrangement links TRBV7-2 to TRBJ1-2, with D hard to call. The germline V gene encodes CDR1 SGHTA and CDR2 FQGNSA. Trimming removed 5 bases at V and 6 bases at J, with 10 bases between. There are 12 residues in the CDR3. CDR3 bases: TGTGCCAGCAGCCCACTCAAGGATGGCTACACCTTC. Translation: CASSPLKDGYTF.

The chain uses TRBV6-1 and TRBJ1-1; D might be TRBD1 (6 bases). The CDR3 runs 14 residues. Germline V gene sequence: CDR1 MNHNS, CDR2 SASEGT. V was clipped by 6 bases and J by 1 base, with 12 bases between them. The CDR3 DNA is TGTGCCAGCAGGGACGGGACATCGAACACTGAAGCTTTCTTT. Translating it yields CASRDGTSNTEAFF.

This clonotype occurred many times. This sequence joins TRBV5-1 and TRBJ1-3; a possible D gene is TRBD1 (5 bases). This CDR3 is built from 17 residues. Trimming left V 4 bases short and J 3 bases short, with 20 bases between. CDR1 SGHRS and CDR2 YFSETQ come from the germline V gene. CDR3 sequence reads: CASSPTIVGEDGNTIYF. The CDR3 DNA reads as TGCGCCAGCAGCCCAACCATAGTAGGGGAGGATGGAAACACCATATATTTT.

V usage is TRBV20-1 and J usage is TRBJ2-3; tentatively, D is TRBD1 (5 bases). The CDR3 covers 12 residues. The germline gives CDR1 DFQATT, CDR2 SNEGSKA (reference sequence). The V end was cut by 3 bases, the J end by 6 bases, with 10 bases between. The CDR3, as DNA: TGCAGTGCTAGGGACATCCCGGATACGCAGTATTTT. Its protein is CSARDIPDTQYF.

The rearrangement uses TRBV2 and TRBJ1-1; D is undetermined. The ends were cut back, 6 bases at V and 4 bases at J, with 18 bases in the middle. From germline, CDR1 is SNHLY and CDR2 FYNNEI. This CDR3 has 15 residues. The CDR3 DNA is TGTGCCAGCAGAAGTTCTTCGGGTTCTCTCACTGAAGCTTTCTTT. It codes for CASRSSSGSLTEAFF.

About this clonotype itself: A much more abundant neighbour one base away suggests this may be a read error. The gene calls are TRBV20-1 and TRBJ1-5, with TRBD1 matching 7 bases. With 8 bases clipped from V and 5 bases from J, the junction kept 6 bases outside the gene matches. The CDR3 totals 12 residues. Per the germline V gene, CDR1 is DFQATT and CDR2 is SNEGSKA (reference sequence). CDR3 in DNA: TGCAGTTGCCGACAGGGCGATCAGCCCCAGCATTTT. Translation gives CSCRQGDQPQHF.

The chain links TRBV7-2 to TRBJ1-2, with D possibly matching TRBD1 (6 bases). Germline values: CDR1 SGHTA, CDR2 FQGNSA. This CDR3 comprises 14 residues. The V end was cut by 6 bases, the J end by 8 bases, with 19 bases between. For the CDR3, the DNA is TGTGCCAGCAGTTTGGGGGGGCAAAACGGGGGCTACACCTTC. Protein product: CASSLGGQNGGYTF.

This clonotype was detected ten times or more. The rearrangement links TRBV11-2 to TRBJ2-7; D perhaps matches TRBD2 (6 bases). The V gene lost 2 bases and the J gene lost 3 bases, with 17 bases spanning the gap. CDR1 is SGHAT, CDR2 FQNNGV, per germline. The CDR3 totals 16 residues. For the CDR3, the DNA is TGTGCCAGCAGCTTAACCCCTTCGGGGGACTTCTACGAGCAGTACTTC. Residues: CASSLTPSGDFYEQYF.